Included here is one TCR beta chain sequence, with context. Sequencing of TCR beta was performed on blood CD8+ and CD4+ T cells. TEMRA cells were enriched by FACS, and CD4+ and CD8+ T cells were negatively isolated. This entry is derived from a study of CD8 T cells in Susac syndrome. RNA was extracted with the RNeasy kit, and a quantity of about 0.45 to 1 ug was reverse transcribed using random hexamers. MiXCR, run by TCRdb on the immunoSEQ multiplex PCR reads, gives a single entry per CDR3 protein. The table lists roughly 120,000 distinct CDR3 sequences, 85% to 95% of them singletons. The CDR3 extends over 15 amino acids. Trimming took 3 bases from V and 2 from J, leaving 12 bases between them.

The sequence came from a human donor with multiple sclerosis. The sequenced material came from CD8+ T cells from PBMCs. The chain recombines TRBV12-3 or TRBV12-4 with TRBJ2-3, with no clear D. DNA of the CDR3: TGTGCCAGCAGTTTCTACGGCTCCCACACAGATACGCAGTATTTT. This gives the protein CASSFYGSHTDTQYF.